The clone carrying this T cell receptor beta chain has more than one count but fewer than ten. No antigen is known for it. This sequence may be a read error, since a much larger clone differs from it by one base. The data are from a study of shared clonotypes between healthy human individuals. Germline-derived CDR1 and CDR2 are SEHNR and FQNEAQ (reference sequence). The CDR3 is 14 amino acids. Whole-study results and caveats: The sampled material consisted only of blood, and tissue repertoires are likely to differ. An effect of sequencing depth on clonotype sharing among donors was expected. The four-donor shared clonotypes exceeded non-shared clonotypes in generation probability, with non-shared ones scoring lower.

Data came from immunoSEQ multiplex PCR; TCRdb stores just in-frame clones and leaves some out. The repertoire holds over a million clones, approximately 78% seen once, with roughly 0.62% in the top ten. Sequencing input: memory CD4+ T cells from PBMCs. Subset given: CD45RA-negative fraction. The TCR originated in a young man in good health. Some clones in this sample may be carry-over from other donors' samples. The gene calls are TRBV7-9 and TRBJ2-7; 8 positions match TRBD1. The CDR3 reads CASSLAPGGNEQCF. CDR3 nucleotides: TGTGCCAGCAGCTTAGCGCCAGGGGGCAACGAGCAGTGCTTC. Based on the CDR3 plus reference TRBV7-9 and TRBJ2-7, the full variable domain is DTGVSQNPRHKITKRGQNVTFRCDPISEHNRLYWYRQTLGQGPEFLTYFQNEAQLEKSRLLSDRFSAERPKGSFSTLEIQRTEQGDSAMYLCASSLAPGGNEQCFGPGTRLTVT.